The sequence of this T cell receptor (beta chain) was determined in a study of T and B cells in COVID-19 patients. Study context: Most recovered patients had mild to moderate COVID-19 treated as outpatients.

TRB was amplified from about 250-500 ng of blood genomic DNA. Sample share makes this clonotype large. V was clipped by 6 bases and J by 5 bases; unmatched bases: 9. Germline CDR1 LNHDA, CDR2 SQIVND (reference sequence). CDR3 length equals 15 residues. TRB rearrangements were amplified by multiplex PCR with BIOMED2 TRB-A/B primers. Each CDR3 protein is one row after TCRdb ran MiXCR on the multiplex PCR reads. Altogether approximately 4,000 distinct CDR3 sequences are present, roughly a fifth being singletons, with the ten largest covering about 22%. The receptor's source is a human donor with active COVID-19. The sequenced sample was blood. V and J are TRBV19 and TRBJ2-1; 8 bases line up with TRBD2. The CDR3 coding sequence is TGTGCCAGTAGCTACTCCGGGACTAGGAACAATGAGCAGTTCTTC. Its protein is CASSYSGTRNNEQFF.